A selection of T cell receptor beta chains follows, all from one sample in a study of T-cell reconstitution after alpha-beta-depleted transplantation in children. Each CDR3 protein gets one entry after TCRdb re-called the PCR reads with MiXCR. The repertoire has around 200,000 distinct CDR3 sequences, about 8.7% of them found once; the top ten carry approximately 40%. This specimen was PBMCs, mostly from graft donor cells, taken 360 days after TCRalphabeta/CD19-depleted stem cell transplant. All receptors come from a male patient aged 2 to 9 who had a stem cell transplant for acute myeloid leukemia, so the T cells may come from the graft donor. CDR3s include the opening cysteine and the closing phenylalanine or tryptophan. A D gene is named only where the DNA matches it firmly. The size of a clone is reported for some rows only, either as once, few or many, or as a class for expanded clones.

>-|TRBJ2-6|TRBV28|-
TGTGCCAGCAGTCCCCACTACTCTGGGGCCAACGTCCTGACTTTC
CASSPHYSGANVLTF
>few|TRBJ1-5|TRBV20-1|-
TGCAGTGCTACACCTGACACAGGGTTCAATCAGCCCCAGCATTTT
CSATPDTGFNQPQHF
>many|TRBJ2-1|TRBV3-1|TRBD2
TGTGCCAGCAGCCAAGACCCGGGGGGCTACAATGAGCAGTTCTTC
CASSQDPGGYNEQFF
>many|TRBJ2-7|TRBV20-1|-
TGCAGTGCTAGAGCTATGTCCTACGAGCAGTACTTC
CSARAMSYEQYF
>-|TRBJ2-7|TRBV6-5|TRBD2
TGTGCCAGCAGTTACTCGAGGGCTAGCGGGAGCTACGAGCAGTACTTC
CASSYSRASGSYEQYF
>-|TRBJ2-5|TRBV5-1|-
TGCGCCAGCAGCGAGGGGTCTACTAGTCCCTCCCAAGAGACCCAGTACTTC
CASSEGSTSPSQETQYF
>few|TRBJ2-5|TRBV12-3/TRBV12-4|-
TGTGCCAGCAGTCCCCGACGAGGATCGTCTAAAAGTGGGGAGACCCAGTACTTC
CASSPRRGSSKSGETQYF
>many|TRBJ2-3|TRBV12-3/TRBV12-4|TRBD1
TGTGCCAGCAGTCCGGACAGGGGACAGGATACGCAGTATTTT
CASSPDRGQDTQYF
>few|TRBJ2-1|TRBV6-5|-
TGTGCCAGCAGTTACCAATCTGCCAGGGGATACAATGAGCAGTTCTTC
CASSYQSARGYNEQFF
>few|TRBJ2-3|TRBV7-7|-
TGTGCTAGCAGCTTAGGGCCAACTGGTACGCAGTATTTT
CASSLGPTGTQYF
>-|TRBJ1-6|TRBV5-1|TRBD1
TGCGCCAGCAGCTCTGGGACAGGGGAAGGTGATTCACCCCTCCACTTT
CASSSGTGEGDSPLHF
>-|TRBJ2-1|TRBV2|TRBD2
TGTACCAGCACCGAAGGAGCCCCGGGACTAGCGGCCTCCTACAATGAGCAGTTCTTC
CTSTEGAPGLAASYNEQFF
>-|TRBJ2-1|TRBV3-1|TRBD1
TGTGCCAGCAGCCAAGATGGACAGGGTCCGTTTTTGGGGCAGTTCTTC
CASSQDGQGPFLGQFF
>-|TRBJ1-1|TRBV7-9|-
TGTGCCAGCAGCCCAGGCCTTGGGGCTGAAGCTTTCTTT
CASSPGLGAEAFF